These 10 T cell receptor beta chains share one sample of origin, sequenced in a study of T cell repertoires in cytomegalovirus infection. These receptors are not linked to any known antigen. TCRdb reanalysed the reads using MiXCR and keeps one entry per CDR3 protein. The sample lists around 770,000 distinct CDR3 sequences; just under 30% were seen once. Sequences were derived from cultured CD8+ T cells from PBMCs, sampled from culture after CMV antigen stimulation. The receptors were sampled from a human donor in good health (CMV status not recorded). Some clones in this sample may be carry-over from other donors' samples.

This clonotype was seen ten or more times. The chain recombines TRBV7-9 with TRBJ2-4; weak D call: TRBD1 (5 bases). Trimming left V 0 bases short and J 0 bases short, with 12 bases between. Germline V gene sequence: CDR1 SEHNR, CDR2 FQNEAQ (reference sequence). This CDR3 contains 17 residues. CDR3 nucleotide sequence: TGTGCCAGCAGCTTAGCGGACACCGGGCTAGCCAAAAACATTCAGTACTTC. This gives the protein CASSLADTGLAKNIQYF.

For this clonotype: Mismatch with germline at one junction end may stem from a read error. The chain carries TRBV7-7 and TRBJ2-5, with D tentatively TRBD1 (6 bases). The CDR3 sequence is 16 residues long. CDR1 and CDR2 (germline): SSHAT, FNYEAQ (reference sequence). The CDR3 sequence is CASSVSPGQSKETQYF. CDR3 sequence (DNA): TGTGCTAGCAGCGTTAGCCCTGGACAGTCCAAAGAGACCCAGTACTTC.

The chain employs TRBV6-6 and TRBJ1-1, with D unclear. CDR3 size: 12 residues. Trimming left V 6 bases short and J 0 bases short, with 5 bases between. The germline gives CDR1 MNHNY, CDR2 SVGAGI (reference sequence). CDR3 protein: CASRNLNTEAFF. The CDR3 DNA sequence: TGTGCCAGCAGAAACTTGAACACTGAAGCTTTCTTT.

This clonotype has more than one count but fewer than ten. The CDR3 DNA is TGTGCCAGCAGCTTAACCGGCCCCCGACAGGCGTACGAGCAGTACTTC. Protein sequence: CASSLTGPRQAYEQYF. V usage is TRBV7-6 and J usage is TRBJ2-7; D is possibly TRBD1 (6 bases). Germline assignment: CDR1 SGHVS and CDR2 FNYEAQ. V lost 2 bases and J 4 bases, leaving 18 bases between the germline ends. This CDR3 comprises 16 residues.

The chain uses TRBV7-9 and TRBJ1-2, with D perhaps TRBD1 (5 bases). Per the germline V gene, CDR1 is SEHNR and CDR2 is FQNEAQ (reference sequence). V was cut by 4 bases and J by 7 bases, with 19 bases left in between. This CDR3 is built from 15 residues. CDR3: CASSSYVPGRGGYTF. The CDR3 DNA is TGTGCCAGCAGCTCCTACGTTCCGGGACGCGGTGGCTACACCTTC.

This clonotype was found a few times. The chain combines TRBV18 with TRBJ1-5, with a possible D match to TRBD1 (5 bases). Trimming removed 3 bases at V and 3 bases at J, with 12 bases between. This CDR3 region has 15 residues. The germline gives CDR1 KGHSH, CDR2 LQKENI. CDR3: CASSPKDSSNQPQHF. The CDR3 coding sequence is TGTGCCAGCTCACCGAAAGACAGTTCCAATCAGCCCCAGCATTTT.

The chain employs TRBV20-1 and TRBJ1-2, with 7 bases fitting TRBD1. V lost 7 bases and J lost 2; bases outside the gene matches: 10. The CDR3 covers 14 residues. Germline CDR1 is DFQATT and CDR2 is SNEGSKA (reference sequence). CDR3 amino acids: CSVKPRDSNYGYTF. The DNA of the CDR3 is TGCAGTGTCAAACCCCGGGACAGCAACTATGGCTACACCTTC.

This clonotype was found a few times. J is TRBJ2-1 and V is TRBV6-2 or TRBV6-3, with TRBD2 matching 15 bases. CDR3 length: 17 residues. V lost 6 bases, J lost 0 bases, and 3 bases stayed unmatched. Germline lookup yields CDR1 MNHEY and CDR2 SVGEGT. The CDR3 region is CASSRGLAGGSYNEQFF. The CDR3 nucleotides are TGTGCCAGCAGCCGGGGACTAGCGGGGGGCTCCTACAATGAGCAGTTCTTC.

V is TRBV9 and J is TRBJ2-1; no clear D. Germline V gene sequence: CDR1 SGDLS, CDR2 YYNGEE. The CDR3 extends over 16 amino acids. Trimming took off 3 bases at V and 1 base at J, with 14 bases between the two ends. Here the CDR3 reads CASSARVSFSYNEQFF. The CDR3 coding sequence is TGTGCCAGCAGCGCCCGGGTCTCCTTTTCCTACAATGAGCAGTTCTTC.

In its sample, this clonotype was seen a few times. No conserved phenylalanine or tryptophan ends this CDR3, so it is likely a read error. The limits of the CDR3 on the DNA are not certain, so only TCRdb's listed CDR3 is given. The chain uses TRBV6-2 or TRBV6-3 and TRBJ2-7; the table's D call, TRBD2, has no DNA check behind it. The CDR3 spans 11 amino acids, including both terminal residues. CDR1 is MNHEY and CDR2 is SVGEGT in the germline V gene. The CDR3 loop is CASSYPGGRKI.